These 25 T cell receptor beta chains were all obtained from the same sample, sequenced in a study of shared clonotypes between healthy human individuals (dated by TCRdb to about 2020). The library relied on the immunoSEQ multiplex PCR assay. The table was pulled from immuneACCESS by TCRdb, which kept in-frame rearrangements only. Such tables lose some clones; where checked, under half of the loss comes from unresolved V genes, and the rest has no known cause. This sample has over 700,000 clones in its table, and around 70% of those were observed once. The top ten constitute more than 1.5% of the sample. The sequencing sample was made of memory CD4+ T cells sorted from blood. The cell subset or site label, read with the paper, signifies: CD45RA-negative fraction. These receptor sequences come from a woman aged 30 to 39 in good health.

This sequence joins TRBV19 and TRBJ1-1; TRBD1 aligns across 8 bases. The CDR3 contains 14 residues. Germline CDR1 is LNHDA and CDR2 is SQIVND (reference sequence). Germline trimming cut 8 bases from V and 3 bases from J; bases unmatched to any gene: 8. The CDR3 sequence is CASSTDRGHTEAFF. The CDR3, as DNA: TGTGCCAGTTCGACTGACAGGGGACACACTGAAGCTTTCTTT. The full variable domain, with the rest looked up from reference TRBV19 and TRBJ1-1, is DGGITQSPKYLFRKEGQNVTLSCEQNLNHDAMYWYRQDPGQGLRLIYYSQIVNDFQKGDIAEGYSVSREKKESFPLTVTSAQKNPTAFYLCASSTDRGHTEAFFGQGTRLTVV.

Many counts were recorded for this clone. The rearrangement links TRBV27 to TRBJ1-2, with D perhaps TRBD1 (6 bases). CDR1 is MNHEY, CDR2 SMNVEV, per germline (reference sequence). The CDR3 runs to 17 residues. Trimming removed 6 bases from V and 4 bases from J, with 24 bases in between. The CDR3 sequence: CASRSPGHLPRGYGYTF. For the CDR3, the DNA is TGTGCCAGCAGGTCGCCGGGACACCTTCCTCGGGGCTATGGCTACACCTTC.

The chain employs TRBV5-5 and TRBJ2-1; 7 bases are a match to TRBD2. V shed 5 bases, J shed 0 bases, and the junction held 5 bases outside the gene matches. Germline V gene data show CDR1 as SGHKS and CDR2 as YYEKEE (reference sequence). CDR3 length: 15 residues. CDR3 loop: CASRLALSSYNEQFF. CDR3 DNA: TGTGCCAGCAGACTAGCGTTGAGCTCCTACAATGAGCAGTTCTTC.

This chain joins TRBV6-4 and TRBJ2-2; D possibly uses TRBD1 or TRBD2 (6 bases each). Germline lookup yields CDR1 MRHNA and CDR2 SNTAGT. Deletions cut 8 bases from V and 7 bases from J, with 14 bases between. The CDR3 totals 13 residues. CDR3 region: CASGEVDSGELFF. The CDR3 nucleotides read TGTGCCAGCGGGGAGGTGGACAGCGGGGAGCTGTTTTTT.

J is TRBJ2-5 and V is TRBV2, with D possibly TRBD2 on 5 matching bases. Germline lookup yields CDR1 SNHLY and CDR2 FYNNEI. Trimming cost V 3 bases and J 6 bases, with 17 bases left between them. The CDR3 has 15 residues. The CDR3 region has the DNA TGTGCCAGCAGTGACACTAGTCTACCCGTCCAGACCCAGTACTTC. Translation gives CASSDTSLPVQTQYF.

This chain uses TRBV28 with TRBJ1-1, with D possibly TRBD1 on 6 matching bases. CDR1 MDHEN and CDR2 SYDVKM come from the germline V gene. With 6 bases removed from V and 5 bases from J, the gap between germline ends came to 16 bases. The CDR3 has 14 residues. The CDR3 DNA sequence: TGTGCCAGCAGGCGATACAGGGTGGGAACTGAAGCTTTCTTT. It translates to CASRRYRVGTEAFF.

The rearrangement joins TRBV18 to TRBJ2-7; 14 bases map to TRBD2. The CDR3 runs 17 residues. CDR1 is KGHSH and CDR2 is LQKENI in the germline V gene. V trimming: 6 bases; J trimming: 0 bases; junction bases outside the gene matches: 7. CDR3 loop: CASSRGLAGVGSYEQYF. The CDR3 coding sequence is TGTGCCAGCTCGCGGGGACTAGCGGGAGTTGGCTCCTACGAGCAGTACTTC. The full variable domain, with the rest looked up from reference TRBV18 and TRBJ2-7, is NAGVMQNPRHLVRRRGQEARLRCSPMKGHSHVYWYRQLPEEGLKFMVYLQKENIIDESGMPKERFSAEFPKEGPSILRIQQVVRGDSAAYFCASSRGLAGVGSYEQYFGPGTRLTVT.

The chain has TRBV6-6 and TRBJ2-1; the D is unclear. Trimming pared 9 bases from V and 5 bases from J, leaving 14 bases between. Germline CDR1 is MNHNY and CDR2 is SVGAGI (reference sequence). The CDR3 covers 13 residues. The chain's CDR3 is CASLGRLNNEQFF. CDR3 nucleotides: TGTGCCAGTTTAGGACGACTCAACAATGAGCAGTTCTTC.

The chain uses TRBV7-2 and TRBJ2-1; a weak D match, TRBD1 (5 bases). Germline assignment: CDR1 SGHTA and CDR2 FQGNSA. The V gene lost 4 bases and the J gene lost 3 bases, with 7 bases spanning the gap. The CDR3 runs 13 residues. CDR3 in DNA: TGTGCCAGCAGCTCCCAGGGCTACAATGAGCAGTTCTTC. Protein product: CASSSQGYNEQFF.

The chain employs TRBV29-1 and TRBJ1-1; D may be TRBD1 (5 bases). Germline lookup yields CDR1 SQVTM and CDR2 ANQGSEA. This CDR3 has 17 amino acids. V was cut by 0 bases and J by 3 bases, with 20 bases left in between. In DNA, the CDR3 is TGCAGCGTTGAAGACCGACTGACCAGGGAGAGGCACACTGAAGCTTTCTTT. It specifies CSVEDRLTRERHTEAFF.

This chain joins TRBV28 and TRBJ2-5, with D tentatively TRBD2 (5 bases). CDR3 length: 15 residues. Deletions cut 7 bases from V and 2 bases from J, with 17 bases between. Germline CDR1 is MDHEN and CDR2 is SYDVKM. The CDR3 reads CASTPRRAIQETQYF. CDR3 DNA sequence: TGTGCCAGCACCCCACGGCGGGCGATACAAGAGACCCAGTACTTC.

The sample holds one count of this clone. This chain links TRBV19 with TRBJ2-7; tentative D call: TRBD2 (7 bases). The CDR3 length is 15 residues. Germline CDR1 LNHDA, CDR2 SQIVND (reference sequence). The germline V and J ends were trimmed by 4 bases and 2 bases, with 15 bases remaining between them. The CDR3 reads CASSKGLQGPYEQYF. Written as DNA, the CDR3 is TGTGCCAGTAGTAAGGGACTACAGGGACCCTACGAGCAGTACTTC.

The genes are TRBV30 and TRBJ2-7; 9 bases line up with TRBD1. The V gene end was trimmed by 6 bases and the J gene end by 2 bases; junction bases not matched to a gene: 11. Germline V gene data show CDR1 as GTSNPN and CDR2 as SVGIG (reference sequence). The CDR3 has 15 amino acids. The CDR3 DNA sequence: TGTGCCTGTCTACTCCCGGGACAGGGACCCTACGAGCAGTACTTC. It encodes CACLLPGQGPYEQYF. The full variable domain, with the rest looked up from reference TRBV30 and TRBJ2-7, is SQTIHQWPATLVQPVGSPLSLECTVEGTSNPNLYWYRQAAGRGLQLLFYSVGIGQISSEVPQNLSASRPQDRQFILSSKKLLLSDSGFYLCACLLPGQGPYEQYFGPGTRLTVT.

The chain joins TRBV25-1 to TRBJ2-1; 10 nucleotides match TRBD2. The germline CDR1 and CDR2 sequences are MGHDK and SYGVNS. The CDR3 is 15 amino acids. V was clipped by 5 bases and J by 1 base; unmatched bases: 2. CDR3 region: CASSLAGESYNEQFF. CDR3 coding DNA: TGTGCCAGCAGTCTAGCGGGAGAATCCTACAATGAGCAGTTCTTC.

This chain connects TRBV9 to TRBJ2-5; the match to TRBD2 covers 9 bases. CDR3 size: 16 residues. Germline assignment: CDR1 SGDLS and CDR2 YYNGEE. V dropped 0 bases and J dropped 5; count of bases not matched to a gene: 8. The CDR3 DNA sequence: TGTGCCAGCAGCGTAGGGATAGCGGGAGTCTTTGAGACCCAGTACTTC. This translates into CASSVGIAGVFETQYF. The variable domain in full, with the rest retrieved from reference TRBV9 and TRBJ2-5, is DSGVTQTPKHLITATGQRVTLRCSPRSGDLSVYWYQQSLDQGLQFLIQYYNGEERAKGNILERFSAQQFPDLHSELNLSSLELGDSALYFCASSVGIAGVFETQYFGPGTRLLVL.

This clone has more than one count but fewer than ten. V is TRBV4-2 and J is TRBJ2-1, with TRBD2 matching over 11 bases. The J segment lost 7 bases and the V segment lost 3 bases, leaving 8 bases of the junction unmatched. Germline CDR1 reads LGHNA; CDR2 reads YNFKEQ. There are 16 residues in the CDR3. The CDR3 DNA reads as TGTGCCAGCAGCCAGGCAACTAGCGGGAGAAGTAATGAGCAGTTCTTC. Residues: CASSQATSGRSNEQFF.

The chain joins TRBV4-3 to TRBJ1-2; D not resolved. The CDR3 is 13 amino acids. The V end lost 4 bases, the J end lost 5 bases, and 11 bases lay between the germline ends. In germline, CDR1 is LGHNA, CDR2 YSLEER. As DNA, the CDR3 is TGCGCCAGCAGCCCATCGGCAGGTTATGGCTACACCTTC. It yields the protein CASSPSAGYGYTF.

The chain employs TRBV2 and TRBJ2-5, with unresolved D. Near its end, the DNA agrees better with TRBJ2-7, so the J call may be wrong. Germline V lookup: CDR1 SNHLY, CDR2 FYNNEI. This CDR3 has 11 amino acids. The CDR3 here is CASSEANEQYF. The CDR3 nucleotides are TGTGCCAGCAGTGAGGCCAACGAGCAGTACTTC.

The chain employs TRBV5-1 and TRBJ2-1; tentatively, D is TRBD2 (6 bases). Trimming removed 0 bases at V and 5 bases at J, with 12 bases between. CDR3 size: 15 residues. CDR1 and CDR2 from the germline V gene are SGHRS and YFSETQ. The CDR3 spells CASSLGQDYNNEQFF. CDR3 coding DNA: TGCGCCAGCAGCTTGGGGCAGGACTATAACAATGAGCAGTTCTTC. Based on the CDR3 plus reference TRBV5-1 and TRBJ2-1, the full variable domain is KAGVTQTPRYLIKTRGQQVTLSCSPISGHRSVSWYQQTPGQGLQFLFEYFSETQRNKGNFPGRFSGRQFSNSRSEMNVSTLELGDSALYLCASSLGQDYNNEQFFGPGTRLTVL.

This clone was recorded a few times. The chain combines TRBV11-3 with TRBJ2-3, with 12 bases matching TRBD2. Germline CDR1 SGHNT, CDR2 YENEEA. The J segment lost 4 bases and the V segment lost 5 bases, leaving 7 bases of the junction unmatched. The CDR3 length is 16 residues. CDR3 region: CASSRKTSGGSDTQYF. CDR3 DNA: TGTGCCAGCAGCCGTAAGACTAGCGGGGGTTCAGATACGCAGTATTTT.

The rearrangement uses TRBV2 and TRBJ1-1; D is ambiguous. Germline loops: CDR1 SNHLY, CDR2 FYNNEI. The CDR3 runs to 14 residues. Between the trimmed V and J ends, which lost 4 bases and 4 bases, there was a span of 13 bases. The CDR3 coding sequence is TGTGCCAGCAGTGTTCAGGACGGGCGCACTGAAGCTTTCTTT. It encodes CASSVQDGRTEAFF. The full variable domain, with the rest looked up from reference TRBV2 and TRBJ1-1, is EPEVTQTPSHQVTQMGQEVILRCVPISNHLYFYWYRQILGQKVEFLVSFYNNEISEKSEIFDDQFSVERPDGSNFTLKIRSTKLEDSAMYFCASSVQDGRTEAFFGQGTRLTVV.

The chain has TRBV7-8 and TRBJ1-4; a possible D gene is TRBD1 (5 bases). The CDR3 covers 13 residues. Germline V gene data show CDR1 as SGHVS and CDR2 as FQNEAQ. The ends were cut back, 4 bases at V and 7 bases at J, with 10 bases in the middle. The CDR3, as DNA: TGTGCCAGCAGCTCGGGACCTGGTGAAAAACTGTTTTTT. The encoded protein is CASSSGPGEKLFF. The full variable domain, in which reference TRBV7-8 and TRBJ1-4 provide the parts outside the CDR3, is GAGVSQSPRYKVAKRGQDVALRCDPISGHVSLFWYQQALGQGPEFLTYFQNEAQLDKSGLPSDRFFAERPEGSVSTLKIQRTQQEDSAVYLCASSSGPGEKLFFGSGTQLSVL.

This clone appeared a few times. CDR3 sequence (DNA): TGTGCCAGCAGCCCCCGTGCCGGGGGCGGGGAGCTGTTTTTT. It is translated as CASSPRAGGGELFF. The chain has TRBV2 and TRBJ2-2; a possible D gene is TRBD2 (6 bases). Germline-derived CDR1 and CDR2 are SNHLY and FYNNEI. The V and J ends lost 6 bases and 7 bases respectively, with 15 bases between them. This CDR3 comprises 14 residues.

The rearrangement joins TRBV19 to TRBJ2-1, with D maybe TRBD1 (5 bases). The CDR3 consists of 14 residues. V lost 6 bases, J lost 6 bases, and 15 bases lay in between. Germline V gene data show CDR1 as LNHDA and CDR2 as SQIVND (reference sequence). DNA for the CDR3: TGTGCCAGTAGCCCCCGATCCAGGGCCAATGAGCAGTTCTTC. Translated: CASSPRSRANEQFF.

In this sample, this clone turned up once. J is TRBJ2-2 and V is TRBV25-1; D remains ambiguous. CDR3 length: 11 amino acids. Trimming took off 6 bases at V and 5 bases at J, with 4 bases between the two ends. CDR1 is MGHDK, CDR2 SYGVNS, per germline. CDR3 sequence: CASRGTGELFF. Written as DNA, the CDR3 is TGTGCCAGCAGGGGTACCGGGGAGCTGTTTTTT.